This T cell receptor (beta chain) is drawn from a study of CD8 T cells in Susac syndrome. With random hexamers, roughly 0.5 to 1 ug RNA was reverse transcribed. TCR beta CDR3 was amplified by immunoSEQ multiplex PCR. This amplification extended across 54 Vbeta and 13 Jbeta segments. Using its own MiXCR run on the immunoSEQ multiplex PCR reads, TCRdb lists one record per CDR3 protein. This table holds 250,000 to 300,000 distinct CDR3 sequences, around 85% found once. Per the germline V gene, CDR1 is MDHEN and CDR2 is SYDVKM. The CDR3 sequence is 16 residues long. V lost 3 bases, J lost 2 bases, and 14 bases lay in between. Sequencing of TCR beta was performed on blood CD8+ and CD4+ T cells.

The receptor was derived from a human donor with multiple sclerosis. The sequenced sample was CD8+ T cells from PBMCs. This chain connects TRBV28 to TRBJ1-5; TRBD1 is a possible D gene (5 bases). CDR3 in DNA: TGTGCCAGCAGTTTTCTTGGCGGCAGGGGCAATCAGCCCCAGCATTTT. It codes for CASSFLGGRGNQPQHF. Using reference TRBV28 and TRBJ1-5 for the parts outside the CDR3, the full variable domain is DVKVTQSSRYLVKRTGEKVFLECVQDMDHENMFWYRQDPGLGLRLIYFSYDVKMKEKGDIPEGYSVSREKKERFSLILESASTNQTSMYLCASSFLGGRGNQPQHFGDGTRLSIL.